A single sample is the source of the 23 T cell receptor beta chains below, sequenced in a study of CD8 T cells in Susac syndrome. After extraction with the RNeasy kit, 0.5 to 1 ug of the RNA was reverse transcribed using random hexamers. One entry per CDR3 protein, called by TCRdb with MiXCR from the immunoSEQ multiplex PCR reads. The data show some 200,000 distinct CDR3 sequences, with 90% to 97% seen just once and roughly 0.093% held by the top ten. The source material was CD4+ T cells from PBMCs. Receptors originate from a human donor with Susac syndrome.

Here the CDR3 DNA reads TGCGCCAGCAGCTTGCCTCGAGACCCTGGAAACACCATATATTTT. Translated: CASSLPRDPGNTIYF. V usage is TRBV5-1 and J usage is TRBJ1-3, with no clear D. The ends were cut back, 1 base at V and 2 bases at J, with 10 bases in the middle. CDR3 size: 15 residues. Looked up from germline, CDR1 is SGHRS and CDR2 is YFSETQ.

The rearrangement links TRBV6-5 to TRBJ2-1; no clear D. V lost 5 bases, J lost 4 bases, and 9 bases lay in between. Per the germline V gene, CDR1 is MNHEY and CDR2 is SVGAGI. This CDR3 contains 13 residues. The CDR3, as DNA: TGTGCCAGCAGTGAATGGTCTTACAATGAGCAGTTCTTC. This sequence encodes CASSEWSYNEQFF.

The V gene is TRBV25-1, the J gene TRBJ2-7, with TRBD1 identical over 7 bases. The CDR3 loop spans 14 amino acids. The V gene's germline CDR1 is MGHDK and CDR2 SYGVNS. J lost 3 bases, V lost 1 base, and 3 bases had no gene match. In DNA form, the CDR3 reads TGTGCCAGCAGTGAATTAGGGACAGTCTACGAGCAGTACTTC. Translating gives CASSELGTVYEQYF.

The gene calls are TRBV29-1 and TRBJ1-3; a weak D match, TRBD1 (5 bases). Germline CDR1 is SQVTM and CDR2 is ANQGSEA. The CDR3 totals 15 residues. V dropped 4 bases and J dropped 0 bases, with 13 bases sitting between them. CDR3 DNA sequence: TGCAGCGTTGCCGGTGGCAGGGCCTCTGGAAACACCATATATTTT. Amino acids: CSVAGGRASGNTIYF.

This chain connects TRBV12-3 or TRBV12-4 to TRBJ1-2; unclear D gene. The CDR3 spans 11 residues. The V gene lost 5 bases and the J gene lost 7 bases, with 8 bases spanning the gap. CDR3 coding DNA: TGTGCCAGCAGTCCCTCGAGTGGCTACACCTTC. Translation gives CASSPSSGYTF.

The V and J genes are TRBV7-2 and TRBJ2-3, with 9 bases identical to TRBD2. V lost 2 bases to trimming and J lost 6 bases; unmatched junction nucleotides: 6. The CDR3 extends over 15 amino acids. From germline, CDR1 is SGHTA and CDR2 FQGNSA. CDR3 residues: CASSLKASGADTQYF. In DNA, the CDR3 is TGTGCCAGCAGCTTAAAGGCTAGCGGGGCTGATACGCAGTATTTT.

This clonotype has just one count. The rearrangement links TRBV12-3 or TRBV12-4 to TRBJ1-6, with unresolved D. The V end was cut by 5 bases, the J end by 1 base, with 9 bases between. This CDR3 region has 15 residues. CDR3 sequence: CASSSRGSYNSPLHF. The CDR3 region has the DNA TGTGCCAGCAGTAGCCGGGGTTCCTATAATTCACCCCTCCACTTT.

The V gene is TRBV30, the J gene TRBJ1-6; TRBD1 aligns across 9 bases. The trim removed 2 bases at V and 8 bases at J, leaving 7 bases unmatched. This CDR3 is built from 15 residues. Germline values: CDR1 GTSNPN, CDR2 SVGIG (reference sequence). The CDR3 here is CAWSPGTGSYSPLHF. The CDR3 DNA reads as TGTGCCTGGAGTCCCGGGACAGGGTCATATTCACCCCTCCACTTT. The entire variable domain, with the rest obtained from reference TRBV30 and TRBJ1-6, is as follows: SQTIHQWPATLVQPVGSPLSLECTVEGTSNPNLYWYRQAAGRGLQLLFYSVGIGQISSEVPQNLSASRPQDRQFILSSKKLLLSDSGFYLCAWSPGTGSYSPLHFGNGTRLTVT.

This clonotype was counted a single time. The chain combines TRBV20-1 with TRBJ2-1; 8 bases fit TRBD2. V shed 0 bases, J shed 4 bases, and the junction held 5 bases outside the gene matches. CDR1 DFQATT and CDR2 SNEGSKA come from the germline V gene (reference sequence). The CDR3 contains 15 residues. The CDR3 loop reads CSARDTGGPYNEQFF. The CDR3 DNA reads TGCAGTGCTAGAGATACGGGGGGGCCGTACAATGAGCAGTTCTTC.

The chain employs TRBV6-2 or TRBV6-3 and TRBJ2-5, with D perhaps TRBD1 or TRBD2 (5 bases each). This CDR3 spans 16 amino acids. CDR1 and CDR2 (germline): MNHEY, SVGEGT. With 7 bases removed from V and 0 bases from J, the gap between germline ends came to 18 bases. As DNA, the CDR3 is TGTGCCAGCAACCCCGGGACGACAGTTCACCAAGAGACCCAGTACTTC. It yields the protein CASNPGTTVHQETQYF.

The J gene is TRBJ2-1, the V gene TRBV9; possible D gene TRBD2, 6 bases. Germline values: CDR1 SGDLS, CDR2 YYNGEE. V lost 2 bases to trimming and J lost 5 bases, with 14 bases between them. The CDR3 sequence is 15 residues long. The CDR3 loop reads CASSVSGWVDNEQFF. The CDR3 DNA follows: TGTGCCAGCAGCGTCAGCGGGTGGGTTGACAATGAGCAGTTCTTC.

The chain's CDR3 is CASSPSRESGYTF. For the CDR3, the DNA is TGTGCCAGCAGCCCCTCCAGGGAATCTGGCTACACCTTC. This chain connects TRBV7-6 to TRBJ1-2, with D tentatively TRBD1 (5 bases). Germline V lookup: CDR1 SGHVS, CDR2 FNYEAQ. This CDR3 region has 13 residues. V was shortened by 5 bases and J by 7 bases, with 14 bases between the two germline ends.

V and J are TRBV12-3 or TRBV12-4 and TRBJ2-5; D may match TRBD1 or TRBD2 (6 bases each). This CDR3 region has 14 residues. With 3 bases removed from V and 3 bases from J, the gap between germline ends came to 11 bases. The CDR3 sequence: CASSLLGGKETQYF. CDR3 DNA: TGTGCCAGCAGTTTGTTGGGGGGCAAAGAGACCCAGTACTTC.

This clonotype showed up just once. The genes are TRBV12-3 or TRBV12-4 and TRBJ1-5; D uncertain. V was pared by 5 bases and J by 4 bases, with 12 bases between. The length of the CDR3 is 14 residues. The CDR3 reads CASSRWNSNQPQHF. DNA of the CDR3: TGTGCCAGCAGTCGATGGAACTCTAATCAGCCCCAGCATTTT.

This chain uses TRBV7-9 with TRBJ2-1; 9 bases are shared with TRBD2. Germline-derived CDR1 and CDR2 are SEHNR and FQNEAQ (reference sequence). The CDR3 is made up of 17 amino acids. Trimming at V came to 5 bases and at J to 8 bases, leaving 16 bases not matched to a gene. The CDR3 coding sequence is TGTGCCAGCAGCGCTGGCGGGGGGGCCCTTACCCGCCATGAGCAGTTCTTC. This encodes CASSAGGGALTRHEQFF. Full variable domain (missing parts from reference TRBV7-9 and TRBJ2-1): DTGVSQNPRHKITKRGQNVTFRCDPISEHNRLYWYRQTLGQGPEFLTYFQNEAQLEKSRLLSDRFSAERPKGSFSTLEIQRTEQGDSAMYLCASSAGGGALTRHEQFFGPGTRLTVL.

The chain joins TRBV6-5 to TRBJ2-5; unclear D gene. V was trimmed by 8 bases and J by 5 bases, leaving 9 bases between them. The CDR3 sequence is 11 residues long. Germline V lookup: CDR1 MNHEY, CDR2 SVGAGI. Here the CDR3 DNA reads TGTGCCAGCCGGATCGGGGAGACCCAGTACTTC. Protein: CASRIGETQYF.

This chain links TRBV3-1 with TRBJ2-7; D call uncertain. Between the trimmed V and J ends, which lost 4 bases and 1 base, there was a span of 8 bases. The CDR3 extends over 13 amino acids. Per the germline V gene, CDR1 is LGHDT and CDR2 is YNNKEL (reference sequence). The CDR3 DNA sequence: TGTGCCAGCAGCCTTCATACGTCCTACGAGCAGTACTTC. It is translated as CASSLHTSYEQYF.

The chain joins TRBV20-1 to TRBJ2-5, with D unclear. The CDR3 totals 15 residues. V lost 3 bases and J 3 bases, leaving 17 bases between the germline ends. Germline lookup yields CDR1 DFQATT and CDR2 SNEGSKA (reference sequence). For the CDR3, the DNA is TGCAGTGCTAGCCGGGCGTTCGTGGTGGAAGAGACCCAGTACTTC. Amino acid sequence: CSASRAFVVEETQYF.

V and J are TRBV19 and TRBJ1-1; TRBD1 matches 7 bases. Unmatched junction bases numbered 5, after V lost 3 bases and J lost 1 base. This CDR3 spans 15 amino acids. Germline CDR1 is LNHDA and CDR2 is SQIVND (reference sequence). The CDR3 nucleotides are TGTGCCAGTAGTATCCCGCACAGGGGGAACACTGAAGCTTTCTTT. Residues: CASSIPHRGNTEAFF.

The chain carries TRBV5-6 and TRBJ2-1, with TRBD2 matching over 11 bases. V lost 1 base, J lost 8 bases, and 20 bases stayed unmatched. Germline V gene data show CDR1 as SGHDT and CDR2 as YYEEEE. The CDR3 contains 20 residues. In DNA, the CDR3 is TGTGCCAGCAGCTTGTTCCCCCCGACTAGCGGGGCCCCCCCCAAGGATGAGCAGTTCTTC. Translation: CASSLFPPTSGAPPKDEQFF.

The V gene is TRBV29-1, the J gene TRBJ1-1; no definite D call. Trimming pared 8 bases from V and 4 bases from J, leaving 11 bases between. This CDR3 spans 11 amino acids. Germline loops: CDR1 SQVTM, CDR2 ANQGSEA. CDR3 amino acids: CSSTVGTEAFF. The CDR3 DNA reads TGCAGCTCTACTGTAGGCACTGAAGCTTTCTTT. The variable domain in full, with the rest retrieved from reference TRBV29-1 and TRBJ1-1, is SAVISQKPSRDICQRGTSLTIQCQVDSQVTMMFWYRQQPGQSLTLIATANQGSEATYESGFVIDKFPISRPNLTFSTLTVSNMSPEDSSIYLCSSTVGTEAFFGQGTRLTVV.

CDR3 loop: CASSPPWQGIIVSPLHF. The DNA for the CDR3 is TGTGCCAGCAGCCCACCGTGGCAGGGGATAATCGTTTCACCCCTCCACTTT. V is TRBV6-2 or TRBV6-3 and J is TRBJ1-6, with D perhaps TRBD1 (6 bases). Trimming took 6 bases from V and 9 from J, leaving 24 bases between them. Germline CDR1 reads MNHEY; CDR2 reads SVGEGT. The CDR3 covers 17 residues.

This sequence joins TRBV5-4 and TRBJ2-7, with TRBD2 matching 12 bases. CDR3 length equals 17 residues. Trimming at V came to 0 bases and at J to 4 bases, leaving 8 bases not matched to a gene. Germline V gene sequence: CDR1 SGHNT, CDR2 YYREEE (reference sequence). The CDR3 nucleotides are TGTGCCAGCAGCTTGGGACTAGCGGGGGACACAGGGTACGAGCAGTACTTC. This encodes CASSLGLAGDTGYEQYF.